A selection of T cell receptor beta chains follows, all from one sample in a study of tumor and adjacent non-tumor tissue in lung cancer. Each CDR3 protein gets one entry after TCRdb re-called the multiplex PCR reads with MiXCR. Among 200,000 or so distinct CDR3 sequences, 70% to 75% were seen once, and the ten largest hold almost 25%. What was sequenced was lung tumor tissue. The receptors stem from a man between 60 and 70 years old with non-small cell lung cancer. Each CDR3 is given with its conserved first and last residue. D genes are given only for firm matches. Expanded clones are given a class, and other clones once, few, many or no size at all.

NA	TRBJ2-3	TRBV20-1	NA	TGCAGTGTTAGCGATGGGAGGAAGACAGATACGCAGTATTTT	CSVSDGRKTDTQYF
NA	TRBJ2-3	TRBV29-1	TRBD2	TGCTGCATTAGCCCCCGGGGGGGCACAGATACGCAGTATTTT	CCISPRGGTDTQYF
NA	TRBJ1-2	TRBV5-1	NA	TGCGCCAGCAGGTGGCCTGAGAACTATGGCTACACCTTC	CASRWPENYGYTF
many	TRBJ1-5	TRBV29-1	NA	TGCAGCGTTGCACTTCTGGAAGGAGGCAATCAGCCCCAGCATTTT	CSVALLEGGNQPQHF
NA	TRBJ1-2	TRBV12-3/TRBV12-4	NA	TGTGCCAACAGTCCGGGACACGGAGGTTACACCTTC	CANSPGHGGYTF
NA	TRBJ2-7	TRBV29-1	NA	TGCAGCGTTGGGAGGGGGCCGGGACGCGCGTCCTACGAGCAGTACTTC	CSVGRGPGRASYEQYF
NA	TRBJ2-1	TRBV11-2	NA	TGTGCCAGCAACAAAGAAGCCTCCTACAATGGGCAGTTCTTC	CASNKEASYNGQFF
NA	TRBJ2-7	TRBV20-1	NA	TGCAATGCTAGAGCAGGGACCAAGACCTACGAGCAATACTTC	CNARAGTKTYEQYF
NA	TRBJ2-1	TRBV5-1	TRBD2	TGCGCCAGCAGCACCGAAGAATCTAGCGGTCCCCAACGTGAGCAGTCCTTC	CASSTEESSGPQREQSF
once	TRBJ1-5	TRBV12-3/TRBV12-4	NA	TGTGCTTGCAGCGCCGGGACGTACAATCAGCCCCAGCATTTT	CACSAGTYNQPQHF
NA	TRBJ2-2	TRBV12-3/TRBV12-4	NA	TGTGCCAGCAGCGGAGGGGGGGAAAGGGAGCTGTTTTTT	CASSGGGERELFF
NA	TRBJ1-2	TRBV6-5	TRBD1	TGTGCCAGCAGGGGGACAGGGGAGGGATATGGCTACACCTTC	CASRGTGEGYGYTF
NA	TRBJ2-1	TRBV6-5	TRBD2	TGTGCCAGCAGTCATACTAGCGACACCTACAATGGGCAGTTCTTC	CASSHTSDTYNGQFF
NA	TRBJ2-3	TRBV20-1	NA	TGCAGTGCTAGAACTAGCAGGGGCACAGATACGCAGTATTTT	CSARTSRGTDTQYF
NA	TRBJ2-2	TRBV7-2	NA	TGTGCCAGCAGCTTAGGGGACACCCGGGAGCTGTTTTTT	CASSLGDTRELFF
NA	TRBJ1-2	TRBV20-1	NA	TGCAGTGCTAGAACGGGACAATCCTTCCGCGGCTACACCTTC	CSARTGQSFRGYTF
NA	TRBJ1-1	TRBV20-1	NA	TGCAGTGCTAGAAGCTCCGGGTACACTGAAGCTTTCTTT	CSARSSGYTEAFF
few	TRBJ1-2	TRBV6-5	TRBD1	TGTGCCAGCAGTTCCGGGACAGGTTACCTCTATGGCTACACCTTC	CASSSGTGYLYGYTF
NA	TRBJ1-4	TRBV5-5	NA	TGTACCAGCAACCAGGGGCAGAATGAAAAACTGTTTTTT	CTSNQGQNEKLFF
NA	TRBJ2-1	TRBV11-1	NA	TGTGCCAGCAGCTTAACATGGGGCAAGGGGCTTAGTCGAAGCTCCTACAATGAGCAGTTCTTC	CASSLTWGKGLSRSSYNEQFF